This T cell receptor (beta chain) came from a study of memory CD4+ T cells and cytomegalovirus serostatus. Across the whole study: This sample comes from healthy Belgian adults, eight or nine CMV seropositive, some 22 seronegative. Study-level results: Suggested: most of the CMV-linked TCR signature lies in CD4+ memory cells. Of under 200 reported CMV TCRbeta sequences, around 62 were found in memory CD4+ repertoires.

Single viable CD3+CD4+CD8-CD45RO+ cells were sorted as the memory CD4+ T cells. The CDR3 is 16 residues long. Trimming took 4 bases from V and 3 from J; bases not matched to a gene: 8. Germline CDR1 is SGHDT and CDR2 is YYEEEE. Authors' analysis steps: Out-of-frame sequences were removed, leaving a few million distinct TCRbeta sequences. Clones were read by immunoSEQ multiplex PCR, and TCRdb kept only the in-frame ones, dropping some. D and trimming come from the DNA, and the V and J calls and clone size come from that table. The sample has roughly 50,000 clones, 70% to 80% seen once; the top ten hold 0.75% to 0.9%. As to this clone: Its matching antigen is unknown.

The J gene is TRBJ1-1, the V gene TRBV5-6; 11 bases fit TRBD1. The sequencing input was memory CD4+ T cells from blood. The clonotype originates from an adult in good health and CMV-seronegative. As DNA, the CDR3 is TGTGCCAGCAGCCACGGGACAGGGGGAGGGTACACTGAAGCTTTCTTT. Its protein product is CASSHGTGGGYTEAFF.